This T cell receptor (beta chain) originates from a study of T-cell memory formation after mild COVID-19. In TCRdb, the 5' RACE reads were re-called with MiXCR into one record per CDR3 protein. Found here are 250,000 to 350,000 distinct CDR3 sequences, about 16% of them singletons; the top ten hold about a fifth. The CDR3 loop spans 14 amino acids. Germline V CDR1 and CDR2: SGHRS, YFSETQ. V was trimmed by 3 bases and J by 1 base, leaving 10 bases between them. The genes are TRBV5-1 and TRBJ2-5; D not resolved. The sequencing sample was made of PBMCs or a T cell subset sorted from them (not recorded which). This receptor was obtained from a man aged 18 to 29 who had mild COVID-19 (a few samples of this study predate the infection). Cell type and time point are not known. Here the CDR3 reads CASSSGSTQETQYF. The DNA of the CDR3 is TGCGCCAGCAGCTCCGGAAGTACCCAAGAGACCCAGTACTTC.